This is a list of T cell receptor beta chains from one sample in a study of memory CD4+ T cells and cytomegalovirus serostatus. Clones were read by immunoSEQ multiplex PCR, and TCRdb kept only the in-frame ones, dropping some. Of 84,000 or so clones in the sample, 80% were seen once. Sequencing input: memory CD4+ T cells from blood. These receptors originate from an adult in good health and CMV-seronegative. CDR3s include the opening cysteine and the closing phenylalanine or tryptophan. Each record gives: J gene, clone size, V gene, D gene, CDR3 protein, CDR3 DNA. A D gene is named only where the DNA matches it firmly. Rows give clone size only sometimes, using once, few, many, or a class for an expanded clone.

J: TRBJ1-2
size: NA
V: TRBV7-9
D: TRBD1
CDR3: CASSLTRTGGFNYGYTF
DNA: TGTGCCAGCAGCCTTACAAGGACAGGGGGTTTTAACTATGGCTACACCTTC

J: TRBJ2-1
size: NA
V: TRBV7-2
D: TRBD2
CDR3: CASSPTRAGGRVEQFF
DNA: TGTGCCAGCAGCCCCACCAGAGCGGGGGGGCGTGTTGAGCAGTTCTTC

J: TRBJ2-7
size: NA
V: TRBV4-3
D: NA
CDR3: CASSQIRGGEQYF
DNA: TGCGCCAGCAGCCAAATCCGGGGAGGCGAGCAGTACTTC

J: TRBJ2-1
size: once
V: TRBV6-5
D: NA
CDR3: CASSLTGAQYNEQFF
DNA: TGTGCCAGCAGCCTGACCGGGGCCCAATACAATGAGCAGTTCTTC

J: TRBJ1-2
size: NA
V: TRBV9
D: TRBD1
CDR3: CASSVGGQGARGGYTF
DNA: TGTGCCAGCAGCGTAGGGGGGCAGGGGGCGCGTGGTGGCTACACCTTC

J: TRBJ1-5
size: NA
V: TRBV4-3
D: NA
CDR3: CASSQVTESPASNQPQHF
DNA: TGCGCCAGCAGCCAAGTAACGGAAAGTCCGGCTAGCAATCAGCCCCAGCATTTT

J: TRBJ2-3
size: NA
V: TRBV10-2
D: NA
CDR3: CASSVLQGTTDTQYF
DNA: TGCGCCAGCAGTGTACTCCAGGGGACCACAGATACGCAGTATTTT

J: TRBJ1-1
size: NA
V: TRBV27
D: TRBD1
CDR3: CASSRDRRRLEAFF
DNA: TGTGCCAGCAGTAGGGACAGGAGGCGACTCGAAGCTTTCTTT

J: TRBJ2-2
size: NA
V: TRBV19
D: NA
CDR3: CASSTVKTGTGELFF
DNA: TGTGCCAGTAGTACGGTTAAAACAGGGACCGGGGAGCTGTTTTTT

J: TRBJ1-3
size: few
V: TRBV4-3
D: NA
CDR3: CASSRLWGGRNTIYF
DNA: TGCGCCAGCAGTCGTTTATGGGGAGGTAGAAACACCATATATTTT

J: TRBJ1-2
size: NA
V: TRBV7-9
D: NA
CDR3: CASSLAGNYGYTF
DNA: TGTGCCAGCAGCTTAGCGGGGAACTATGGCTACACCTTC

J: TRBJ1-4
size: NA
V: TRBV12-5
D: NA
CDR3: CASGLANEKLFF
DNA: TGTGCTAGTGGTTTGGCCAATGAAAAACTGTTTTTT

J: TRBJ2-1
size: once
V: TRBV25-1
D: TRBD1
CDR3: CASSGQGNDEQFF
DNA: TGTGCCAGCAGCGGACAGGGCAACGATGAGCAGTTCTTC

J: TRBJ1-2
size: NA
V: TRBV25-1
D: TRBD1
CDR3: CASSGTGSHGYTF
DNA: TGTGCCAGCAGTGGGACAGGGAGCCATGGCTACACCTTC

J: TRBJ2-1
size: NA
V: TRBV27
D: NA
CDR3: CASSLTDTTRQFF
DNA: TGTGCCAGCAGTTTAACGGATACAACCAGGCAGTTCTTC

J: TRBJ1-1
size: few
V: TRBV7-9
D: NA
CDR3: CASSIVDSFMNTEAFF
DNA: TGTGCCAGCAGCATCGTCGACAGCTTTATGAACACTGAAGCTTTCTTT

J: TRBJ1-1
size: NA
V: TRBV2
D: TRBD1
CDR3: CASSDSTTGLAFF
DNA: TGTGCCAGCAGTGACTCAACGACAGGGCTTGCTTTCTTT

J: TRBJ1-1
size: NA
V: TRBV5-8
D: TRBD1
CDR3: CASSGDRGAEAFF
DNA: TGTGCCAGCAGCGGAGACAGGGGTGCTGAAGCTTTCTTT

J: TRBJ1-6
size: NA
V: TRBV11-3
D: TRBD1
CDR3: CASSPGGHNSPLHF
DNA: TGTGCCAGCAGCCCAGGGGGACATAATTCACCCCTCCACTTT

J: TRBJ2-5
size: NA
V: TRBV4-1
D: NA
CDR3: CASSQDGQVRTQYF
DNA: TGCGCCAGCAGCCAAGATGGCCAGGTACGGACCCAGTACTTC

J: TRBJ2-1
size: NA
V: TRBV2
D: TRBD2
CDR3: CASRELAGGTNEQFF
DNA: TGTGCCAGCAGGGAACTAGCGGGGGGTACCAATGAGCAGTTCTTC

J: TRBJ1-4
size: NA
V: TRBV27
D: NA
CDR3: CASSQQTGIAKLFF
DNA: TGTGCCAGCAGTCAACAGACAGGCATCGCAAAACTGTTTTTT

J: TRBJ1-2
size: NA
V: TRBV7-2
D: TRBD1
CDR3: CASNDPQGGTGYTF
DNA: TGTGCCAGCAACGATCCACAGGGGGGCACTGGCTACACCTTC

J: TRBJ1-1
size: NA
V: TRBV25-1
D: TRBD1
CDR3: CASSDSNRGLKNTEAFF
DNA: TGTGCCAGCAGTGACTCCAACAGGGGACTAAAGAACACTGAAGCTTTCTTT

J: TRBJ2-7
size: NA
V: TRBV7-9
D: NA
CDR3: CASSSVGAPYEQYF
DNA: TGTGCCAGCAGCTCCGTGGGTGCCCCCTACGAGCAGTACTTC

J: TRBJ1-1
size: NA
V: TRBV7-3
D: NA
CDR3: CASSLQGNTEAFF
DNA: TGTGCCAGCAGCCTCCAGGGGAACACTGAAGCTTTCTTT

J: TRBJ1-5
size: NA
V: TRBV6-1
D: NA
CDR3: CASAHPGPQHF
DNA: TGTGCCAGCGCACACCCGGGACCCCAGCATTTT

J: TRBJ2-3
size: NA
V: TRBV30
D: TRBD1
CDR3: CAWRGRGLPDTQYF
DNA: TGTGCCTGGAGGGGTAGGGGGCTCCCAGATACGCAGTATTTT

J: TRBJ2-7
size: NA
V: TRBV7-9
D: TRBD2
CDR3: CASSLGLAGEQYF
DNA: TGTGCCAGCAGCCTAGGACTAGCGGGCGAGCAGTACTTC

J: TRBJ2-1
size: NA
V: TRBV30
D: TRBD1
CDR3: CAWSVPGQSNEQFF
DNA: TGTGCCTGGAGTGTACCGGGACAGTCCAATGAGCAGTTCTTC

J: TRBJ1-6
size: few
V: TRBV18
D: TRBD1
CDR3: CASSPGQGSSPLHF
DNA: TGTGCCAGCTCGCCGGGACAGGGGTCTTCACCCCTCCACTTT

J: TRBJ1-5
size: NA
V: TRBV19
D: NA
CDR3: CASSLSGGSNQPQHF
DNA: TGTGCCAGTAGTCTCTCCGGTGGGAGCAATCAGCCCCAGCATTTT

J: TRBJ2-1
size: once
V: TRBV7-2
D: NA
CDR3: CASSRRGPNNEQFF
DNA: TGTGCCAGCAGCAGGCGGGGGCCGAACAATGAGCAGTTCTTC

J: TRBJ2-1
size: NA
V: TRBV19
D: TRBD2
CDR3: CASRKREPYNEQFF
DNA: TGTGCCAGTAGAAAGCGGGAGCCGTACAATGAGCAGTTCTTC

J: TRBJ2-1
size: NA
V: TRBV18
D: NA
CDR3: CASSPRGDEQFF
DNA: TGTGCCAGCTCTCCTCGCGGGGATGAGCAGTTCTTC

J: TRBJ2-2
size: once
V: TRBV9
D: NA
CDR3: CASSAPTFGELFF
DNA: TGTGCCAGCAGCGCTCCCACGTTCGGGGAGCTGTTTTTT

J: TRBJ2-1
size: NA
V: TRBV2
D: TRBD2
CDR3: CASSPGTSGYGEQFF
DNA: TGTGCCAGCAGCCCCGGGACTAGCGGGTACGGTGAGCAGTTCTTC

J: TRBJ2-3
size: NA
V: TRBV14
D: TRBD2
CDR3: CASSPRSGGTDTQYF
DNA: TGTGCCAGCAGCCCACGCAGCGGGGGCACAGATACGCAGTATTTT

J: TRBJ2-5
size: once
V: TRBV10-2
D: NA
CDR3: CASSESGSGGFQETQYF
DNA: TGCGCCAGCAGTGAGTCGGGGTCGGGGGGCTTCCAAGAGACCCAGTACTTC

J: TRBJ2-4
size: once
V: TRBV6-1
D: NA
CDR3: CASIGHQKNIQYF
DNA: TGTGCCAGCATAGGACACCAAAAAAACATTCAGTACTTC

J: TRBJ2-5
size: NA
V: TRBV12-5
D: TRBD2
CDR3: CASGSREGETQYF
DNA: TGTGCTAGTGGTTCCAGGGAGGGAGAGACCCAGTACTTC

J: TRBJ2-2
size: medium-sized
V: TRBV7-9
D: NA
CDR3: CASSLDPGRNTGELFF
DNA: TGTGCCAGCAGCTTAGATCCAGGGCGGAACACCGGGGAGCTGTTTTTT

J: TRBJ1-1
size: NA
V: TRBV5-1
D: TRBD1
CDR3: CASALDRVNTEAFF
DNA: TGCGCCAGTGCCTTGGACAGGGTGAACACTGAAGCTTTCTTT

J: TRBJ2-3
size: NA
V: TRBV11-3
D: NA
CDR3: CASSPSRAGADTQYF
DNA: TGTGCCAGCAGCCCATCCCGGGCAGGGGCAGATACGCAGTATTTT

J: TRBJ2-1
size: NA
V: TRBV18
D: TRBD2
CDR3: CASSIWGGRSSYNEQFF
DNA: TGTGCCAGCTCGATATGGGGCGGGAGGAGCTCCTACAATGAGCAGTTCTTC

J: TRBJ1-1
size: NA
V: TRBV10-3
D: NA
CDR3: CAITRGREDTEAFF
DNA: TGTGCCATCACGAGGGGCAGGGAGGACACTGAAGCTTTCTTT

J: TRBJ1-1
size: NA
V: TRBV9
D: NA
CDR3: CASSVVSEAFF
DNA: TGTGCCAGCAGCGTAGTCAGTGAAGCTTTCTTT

J: TRBJ2-5
size: NA
V: TRBV7-8
D: TRBD2
CDR3: CASSLYGEGTQYF
DNA: TGTGCCAGCAGCTTATACGGGGAGGGGACCCAGTACTTC

J: TRBJ2-7
size: NA
V: TRBV5-1
D: NA
CDR3: CASSLVPERYAGEQYF
DNA: TGCGCCAGCAGCTTGGTCCCGGAGCGCTACGCCGGCGAGCAGTACTTC

J: TRBJ2-2
size: NA
V: TRBV4-2
D: NA
CDR3: CASNPSASSTGELFF
DNA: TGTGCCAGCAACCCCTCGGCATCATCCACCGGGGAGCTGTTTTTT

J: TRBJ1-4
size: NA
V: TRBV30
D: NA
CDR3: CAWSVRRTTANEKLFF
DNA: TGTGCCTGGAGTGTACGGAGGACCACGGCTAATGAAAAACTGTTTTTT

J: TRBJ1-5
size: NA
V: TRBV7-9
D: NA
CDR3: CASSSSTSYQPQHF
DNA: TGTGCCAGCAGCTCGTCAACCTCTTATCAGCCCCAGCATTTT

J: TRBJ1-3
size: medium-sized
V: TRBV18
D: NA
CDR3: CASSQNTGTTSGNTIYF
DNA: TGTGCCAGCTCACAGAACACCGGGACGACCTCTGGAAACACCATATATTTT